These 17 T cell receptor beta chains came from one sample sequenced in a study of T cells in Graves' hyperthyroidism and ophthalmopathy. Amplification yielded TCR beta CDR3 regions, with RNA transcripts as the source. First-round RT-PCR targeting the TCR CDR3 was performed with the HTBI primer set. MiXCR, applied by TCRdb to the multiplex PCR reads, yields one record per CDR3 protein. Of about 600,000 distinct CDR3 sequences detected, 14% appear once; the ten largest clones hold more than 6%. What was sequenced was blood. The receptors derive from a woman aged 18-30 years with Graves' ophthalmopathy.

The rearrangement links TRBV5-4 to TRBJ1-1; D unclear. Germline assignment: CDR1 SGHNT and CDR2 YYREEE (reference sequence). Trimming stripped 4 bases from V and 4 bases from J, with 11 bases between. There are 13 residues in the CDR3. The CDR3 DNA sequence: TGTGCCAGCAGCGGGTTTTCTGGCACTGAAGCTTTCTTT. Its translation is CASSGFSGTEAFF.

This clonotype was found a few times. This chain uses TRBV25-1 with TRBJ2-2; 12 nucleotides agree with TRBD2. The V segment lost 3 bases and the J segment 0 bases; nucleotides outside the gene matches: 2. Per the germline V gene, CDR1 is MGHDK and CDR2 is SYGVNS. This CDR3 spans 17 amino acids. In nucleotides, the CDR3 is TGTGCCAGCAGTGACCTAGCGGGAGGGACGAACACCGGGGAGCTGTTTTTT. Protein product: CASSDLAGGTNTGELFF.

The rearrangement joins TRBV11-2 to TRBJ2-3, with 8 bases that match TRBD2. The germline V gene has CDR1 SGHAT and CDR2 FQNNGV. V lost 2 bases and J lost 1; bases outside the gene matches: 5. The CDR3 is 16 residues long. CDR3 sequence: CASSLRAGGGTDTQYF. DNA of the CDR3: TGTGCCAGCAGCTTACGAGCCGGGGGGGGCACAGATACGCAGTATTTT.

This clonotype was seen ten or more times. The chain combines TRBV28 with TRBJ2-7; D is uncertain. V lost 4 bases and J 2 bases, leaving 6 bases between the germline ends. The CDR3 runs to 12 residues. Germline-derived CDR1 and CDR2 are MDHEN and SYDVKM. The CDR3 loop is CASSSGTYEQYF. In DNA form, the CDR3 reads TGTGCCAGCAGTTCTGGGACCTACGAGCAGTACTTC.

The CDR3 reads CASSQDIGSSHSYNEQFF. DNA for the CDR3: TGTGCCAGCAGCCAAGATATCGGGTCTAGTCACTCCTACAATGAGCAGTTCTTC. J is TRBJ2-1 and V is TRBV3-1; D gene uncertain. The CDR3 covers 18 residues. Trimming pared 0 bases from V and 0 bases from J, leaving 15 bases between. CDR1 LGHDT and CDR2 YNNKEL come from the germline V gene (reference sequence).

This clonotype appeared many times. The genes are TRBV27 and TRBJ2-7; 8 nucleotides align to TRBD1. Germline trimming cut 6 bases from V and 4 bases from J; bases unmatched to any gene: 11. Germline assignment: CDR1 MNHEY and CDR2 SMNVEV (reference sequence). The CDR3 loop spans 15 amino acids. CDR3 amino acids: CASSVGTGGLYEQYF. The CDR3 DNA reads TGTGCCAGCAGCGTGGGGACAGGTGGGCTTTACGAGCAGTACTTC.

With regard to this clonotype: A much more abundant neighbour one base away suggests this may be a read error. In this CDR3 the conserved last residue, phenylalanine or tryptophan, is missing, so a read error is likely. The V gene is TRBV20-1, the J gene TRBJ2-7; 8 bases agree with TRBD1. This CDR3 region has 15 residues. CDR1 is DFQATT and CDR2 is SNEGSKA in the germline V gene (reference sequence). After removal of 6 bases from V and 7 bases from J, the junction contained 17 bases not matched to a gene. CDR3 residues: CSAPAGRQGSSEQYL. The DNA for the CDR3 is TGCAGTGCCCCTGCGGGTAGACAGGGGTCGAGTGAGCAGTACCTC.

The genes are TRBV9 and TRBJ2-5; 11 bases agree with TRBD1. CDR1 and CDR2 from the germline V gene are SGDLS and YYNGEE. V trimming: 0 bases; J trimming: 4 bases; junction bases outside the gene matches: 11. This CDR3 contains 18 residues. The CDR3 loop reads CASSVGTGGAGGGETQYF. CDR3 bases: TGTGCCAGCAGCGTAGGGACAGGGGGCGCCGGGGGAGGAGAGACCCAGTACTTC.

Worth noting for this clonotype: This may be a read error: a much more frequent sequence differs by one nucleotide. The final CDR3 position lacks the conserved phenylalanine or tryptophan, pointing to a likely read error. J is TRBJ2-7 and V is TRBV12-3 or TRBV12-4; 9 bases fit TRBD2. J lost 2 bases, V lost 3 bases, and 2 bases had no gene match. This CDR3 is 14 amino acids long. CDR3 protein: CASSLGTSPYEQYS. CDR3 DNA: TGTGCCAGCAGTTTGGGGACTAGCCCCTACGAGCAGTACTCC.

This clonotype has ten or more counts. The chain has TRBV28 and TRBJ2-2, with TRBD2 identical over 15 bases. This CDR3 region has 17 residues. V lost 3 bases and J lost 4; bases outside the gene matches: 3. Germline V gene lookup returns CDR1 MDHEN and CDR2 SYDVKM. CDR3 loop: CASSFGTSGRSTGELFF. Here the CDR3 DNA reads TGTGCCAGCAGTTTCGGGACTAGCGGGAGGTCCACCGGGGAGCTGTTTTTT.

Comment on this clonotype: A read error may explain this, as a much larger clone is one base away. The CDR3 loop is CASSSQPGRGRYGYTF. DNA of the CDR3: TGTGCCAGCAGTTCTCAGCCAGGCAGAGGTAGATATGGCTACACCTTC. J is TRBJ1-2 and V is TRBV28; D is uncertain. V was clipped by 4 bases and J by 5 bases, with 20 bases between them. The length of the CDR3 is 16 residues. Germline values: CDR1 MDHEN, CDR2 SYDVKM.

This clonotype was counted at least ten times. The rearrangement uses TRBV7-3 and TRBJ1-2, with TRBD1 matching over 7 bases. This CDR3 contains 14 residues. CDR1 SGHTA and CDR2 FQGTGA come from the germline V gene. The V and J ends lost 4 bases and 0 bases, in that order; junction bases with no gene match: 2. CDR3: CASSSRGANYGYTF. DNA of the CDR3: TGTGCCAGCAGCTCCAGGGGGGCTAACTATGGCTACACCTTC. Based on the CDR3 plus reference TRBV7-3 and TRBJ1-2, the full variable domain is GAGVSQTPSNKVTEKGKYVELRCDPISGHTALYWYRQSLGQGPEFLIYFQGTGAADDSGLPNDRFFAVRPEGSVSTLKIQRTERGDSAVYLCASSSRGANYGYTFGSGTRLTVV.

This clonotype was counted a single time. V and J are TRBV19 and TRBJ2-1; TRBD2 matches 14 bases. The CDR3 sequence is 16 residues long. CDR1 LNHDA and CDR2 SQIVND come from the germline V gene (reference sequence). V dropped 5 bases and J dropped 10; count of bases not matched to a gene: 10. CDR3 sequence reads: CASSGGTSGSRWEQFF. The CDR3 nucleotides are TGTGCCAGTAGTGGCGGGACTAGCGGGAGCCGGTGGGAGCAGTTCTTC.

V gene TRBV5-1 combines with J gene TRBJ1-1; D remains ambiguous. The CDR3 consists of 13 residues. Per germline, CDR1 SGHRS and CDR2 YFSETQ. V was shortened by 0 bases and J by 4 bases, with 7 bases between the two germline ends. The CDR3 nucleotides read TGCGCCAGCAGCTTGGAGAAGGCCACTGAAGCTTTCTTT. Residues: CASSLEKATEAFF.

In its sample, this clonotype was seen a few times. DNA for the CDR3: TGTGCCAGTAGCCTAAAGCAGGGAGGCAATCAGCCCCAGCATTTT. It encodes CASSLKQGGNQPQHF. The chain links TRBV19 to TRBJ1-5; D may be TRBD1 (5 bases). Germline V gene sequence: CDR1 LNHDA, CDR2 SQIVND (reference sequence). Trimming pared 6 bases from V and 2 bases from J, leaving 14 bases between. This CDR3 spans 15 amino acids.

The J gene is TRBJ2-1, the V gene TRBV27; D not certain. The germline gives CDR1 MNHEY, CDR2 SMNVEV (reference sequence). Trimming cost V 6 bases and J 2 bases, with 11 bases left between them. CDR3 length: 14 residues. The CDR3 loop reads CASSPRATYNEQFF. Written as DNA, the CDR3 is TGTGCCAGCAGCCCGCGAGCGACCTACAATGAGCAGTTCTTC.

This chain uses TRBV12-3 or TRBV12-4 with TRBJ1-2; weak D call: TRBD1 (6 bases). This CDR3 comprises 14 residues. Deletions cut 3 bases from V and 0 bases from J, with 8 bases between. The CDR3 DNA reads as TGTGCCAGCAGTTTTAGGGGGACTAACTATGGCTACACCTTC. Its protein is CASSFRGTNYGYTF.